This T cell receptor (beta chain) was recorded in a study of cytomegalovirus exposure and HLA in healthy donors. The study's findings and limits: The authors reported that TCR beta sequences could predict HLA-A and HLA-B alleles. These predictions were accurate for most subjects in the first cohort. Among CMV-associated TCR beta chains, most appeared HLA-restricted in a later analysis.

Researchers ran the PCR with 60 Vbeta and 13 Jbeta primers. Profiled with immunoSEQ multiplex PCR; TCRdb holds only in-frame clones, not every one. The sample lists about 6,600 clones; more than 45% were seen once. Each donor was nominally healthy when sampled (though unrecorded immune exposures were likely). This clone is medium-sized (0.01 to 0.1%). The antigen remains unidentified. CDR3 length: 15 residues. V shed 3 bases, J shed 4 bases, and the junction held 5 bases outside the gene matches. The germline V gene has CDR1 MRHNA and CDR2 SNTAGT. The rearrangement uses TRBV6-4 and TRBJ2-1; 8 bases map to TRBD2. Sequenced: PBMCs. This clonotype was sampled from a young man in good health and CMV-seropositive. CDR3 nucleotides: TGTGCCAGCAGTGAAGCGGGGGAAGGGTACAATGAGCAGTTCTTC. This translates into CASSEAGEGYNEQFF.